What follows describes a single TCR beta chain. The conserved phenylalanine or tryptophan is not found at the CDR3 terminus, so this likely reflects a read error. The DNA is omitted, as the CDR3 cannot be located on it reliably, and the CDR3 follows TCRdb's listing. These data come from a study of CD8+CD57+ T cells in acquired aplastic anemia. The CDR3 length equals 13 residues, ends included. Germline CDR1 is SGDLS and CDR2 is YYNGEE. Genomic DNA, the template, was used for profiling of the TCR beta VDJ and CDR3. TCRdb used MiXCR to reprocess the reads, holding one entry per CDR3 protein. The sample has 400,000 to 450,000 distinct CDR3 sequences, under 80% seen once.

The chain joins TRBV9 to TRBJ1-6; TRBD1 is the table's D call and was not checked against the DNA. The clonotype was recovered from a human donor in good health, serving as a control. Sequenced material: sorted CD4+, CD8+, or CD8+CD57+ T cells (not recorded which) from PBMCs. CDR3: CASSVGVRGARDI.